These 4 T cell receptor beta chains came from one sample sequenced in a study of OX40 agonist ivuxolimab in advanced cancers. Data came from immunoSEQ multiplex PCR; TCRdb stores just in-frame clones and leaves some out. The table shows about 87,000 clones, with 87% occurring only once. This specimen was CD4+ or CD8+ T cells sorted from blood, taken in a trial of the OX40 agonist ivuxolimab. Receptors were obtained from an adult with an advanced solid tumor such as melanoma, head and neck, liver or kidney cancer.

The chain links TRBV5-4 to TRBJ2-1; D call uncertain. The V end was cut by 4 bases, the J end by 5 bases, with 13 bases between. This CDR3 region has 14 residues. Germline CDR1 reads SGHNT; CDR2 reads YYREEE (reference sequence). The CDR3 spells CASSPMLTDNEQFF. The CDR3 DNA follows: TGTGCCAGCAGCCCGATGTTAACCGACAATGAGCAGTTCTTC.

This chain links TRBV19 with TRBJ2-3, with 12 bases fitting TRBD2. This CDR3 has 16 residues. The ends lost 5 bases at V and 3 bases at J; junction bases unmatched: 6. CDR1 is LNHDA and CDR2 is SQIVND in the germline V gene (reference sequence). CDR3 loop: CASSETSGRVTDTQYF. In DNA form, the CDR3 reads TGTGCCAGTAGTGAGACTAGCGGGAGAGTAACAGATACGCAGTATTTT.

V is TRBV7-9 and J is TRBJ1-2; the D is unclear. The CDR3 totals 12 residues. The germline CDR1 and CDR2 sequences are SEHNR and FQNEAQ (reference sequence). With 1 base removed from V and 4 bases from J, the gap between germline ends came to 4 bases. The CDR3, as DNA: TGTGCCAGCAGCTTAGACGGCTATGGCTACACCTTC. It specifies CASSLDGYGYTF.

This chain uses TRBV18 with TRBJ2-3, with TRBD2 identical over 9 bases. J was trimmed by 0 bases and V by 1 base; bases with no gene match: 8. Germline values: CDR1 KGHSH, CDR2 LQKENI. This CDR3 has 18 residues. CDR3 coding DNA: TGTGCCAGCTCACCACTGGTAAGAAGCGGGGGGAGCACAGATACGCAGTATTTT. It codes for CASSPLVRSGGSTDTQYF.